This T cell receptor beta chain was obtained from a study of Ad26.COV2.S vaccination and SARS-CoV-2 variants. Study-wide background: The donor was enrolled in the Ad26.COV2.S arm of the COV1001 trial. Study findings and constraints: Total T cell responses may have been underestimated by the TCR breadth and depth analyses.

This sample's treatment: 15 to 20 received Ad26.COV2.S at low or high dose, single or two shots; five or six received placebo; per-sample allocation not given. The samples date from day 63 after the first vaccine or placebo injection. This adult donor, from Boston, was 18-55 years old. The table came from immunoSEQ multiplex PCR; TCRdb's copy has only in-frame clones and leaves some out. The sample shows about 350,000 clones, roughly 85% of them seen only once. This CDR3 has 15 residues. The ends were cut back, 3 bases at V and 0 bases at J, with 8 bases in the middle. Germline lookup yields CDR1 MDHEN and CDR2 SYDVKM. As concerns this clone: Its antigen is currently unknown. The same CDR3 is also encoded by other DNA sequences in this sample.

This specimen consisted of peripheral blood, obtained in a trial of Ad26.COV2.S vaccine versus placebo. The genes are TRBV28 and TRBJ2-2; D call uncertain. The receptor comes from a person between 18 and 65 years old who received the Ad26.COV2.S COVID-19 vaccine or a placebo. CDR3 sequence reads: CASSFGGANTGELFF. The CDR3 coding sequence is TGTGCCAGCAGTTTCGGCGGTGCGAACACCGGGGAGCTGTTTTTT.